This T cell receptor beta chain was observed in a study of blood T cell repertoires in COVID-19. About the research overall: The study drew acute and convalescent COVID-19 samples from the United States, Italy and Spain. From T cells, B-cell-depleted T cells, or PBMCs came the material, which was cDNA or gDNA.

The V segment lost 0 bases and the J segment 3 bases; nucleotides outside the gene matches: 5. Germline V gene lookup returns CDR1 GTSNPN and CDR2 SVGIG (reference sequence). The CDR3 sequence is 16 residues long. TCRdb keeps only in-frame clones here, not all; method: immunoSEQ multiplex PCR. This table holds around 21,000 clones, roughly 84% found once. This clone was counted once. The V gene is TRBV30, the J gene TRBJ2-2, with 9 bases lining up with TRBD2. The sequenced sample consisted of peripheral blood. This TCR was sampled from a man between 35 and 55 years old with acute or convalescent COVID-19. CDR3 DNA: TGTGCCTGGAGTGTACTCGGCGGGGGGGACACCGGGGAGCTGTTTTTT. Translation: CAWSVLGGGDTGELFF.